The sequence of this T cell receptor (beta chain) was determined in a study of blood T cell repertoires in COVID-19. Background on the study: Samples came from the United States, Italy and Spain, spanning acute and convalescent COVID-19.

This clone has more than one count but fewer than ten. Enrolled through a virtual design, the participants were between about 18 and 100 years of age and came from 24 US areas. Donors in Cohort 3 who had recovered were those with two negative PCRs, healthcare professional clearance, or resolution of their symptoms. Per germline, CDR1 GTSNPN and CDR2 SVGIG (reference sequence). The length of the CDR3 is 14 residues. After removal of 5 bases from V and 8 bases from J, the junction contained 11 bases not matched to a gene. Under the authors' procedure: Researchers report that nucleated cell counts were estimated from reference gene primer amplification. This table comes from immunoSEQ multiplex PCR, and its TCRdb copy is limited to in-frame clones, with some not included. V, J and clone size reflect that table, while D and trimming were determined from the DNA. The table shows more than 300,000 clones, with about nine tenths occurring only once.

V usage is TRBV30 and J usage is TRBJ2-1, with 8 bases that match TRBD2. The clonotype originates from a woman in her late teens or twenties who had recovered from COVID-19. Sample: PBMCs or T cells enriched from blood (not recorded which). CDR3 in DNA: TGTGCCTGGGACCCGGGACTAGTGGGCGATGAGCAGTTCTTC. It encodes CAWDPGLVGDEQFF.